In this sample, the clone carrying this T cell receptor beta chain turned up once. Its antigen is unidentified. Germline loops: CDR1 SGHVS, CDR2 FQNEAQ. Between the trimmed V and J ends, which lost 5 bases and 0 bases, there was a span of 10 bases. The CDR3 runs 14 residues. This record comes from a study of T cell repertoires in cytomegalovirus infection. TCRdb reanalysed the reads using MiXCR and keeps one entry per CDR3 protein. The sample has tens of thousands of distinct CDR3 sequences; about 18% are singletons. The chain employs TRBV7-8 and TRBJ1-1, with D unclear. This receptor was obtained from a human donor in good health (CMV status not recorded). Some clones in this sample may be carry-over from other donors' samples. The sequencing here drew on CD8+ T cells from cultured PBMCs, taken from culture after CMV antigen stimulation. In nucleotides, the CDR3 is TGTGCCAGCAGCCCTAGGACCATGAACACTGAAGCTTTCTTT. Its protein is CASSPRTMNTEAFF.